This entry describes one T cell receptor (beta chain). Antigen specificity is unknown. The entry originates in a study of T cell clonotyping in hematopoietic cell transplantation. Findings and caveats of the study: At the given depth, recipient repertoires were over 95% de novo clonotypes. Recipient TCR diversity dropped after transplant; expanded clonotypes rose from day 30 to 180. Higher Inverse Simpson Index values in graft donor and pretransplant recipient predicted broader posttransplant TCR diversity. CD4 and CD8 repertoire contributions could not be separated without sorting.

CDR1 and CDR2 from the germline V gene are MNHEY and SMNVEV (reference sequence). Between the trimmed V and J ends, which lost 4 bases and 0 bases, there was a span of 15 bases. CDR3 length: 16 amino acids. Using immunoSEQ multiplex PCR, the repertoire was profiled, and TCRdb retains in-frame clones only, with some absent. The table shows approximately 75,000 clones, with over 90% occurring only once. The chain employs TRBV27 and TRBJ1-2; perhaps TRBD1 as D (5 bases). The source of this sequence is a man aged 50 to 59 in good health. Some clones in this sample may be carry-over from other donors' samples. Sequences were obtained from peripheral blood mononuclear cells. CDR3 DNA sequence: TGTGCCAGCAGTTCACCGGAGGGGCTCGCTAACTATGGCTACACCTTC. Amino acid sequence: CASSSPEGLANYGYTF.